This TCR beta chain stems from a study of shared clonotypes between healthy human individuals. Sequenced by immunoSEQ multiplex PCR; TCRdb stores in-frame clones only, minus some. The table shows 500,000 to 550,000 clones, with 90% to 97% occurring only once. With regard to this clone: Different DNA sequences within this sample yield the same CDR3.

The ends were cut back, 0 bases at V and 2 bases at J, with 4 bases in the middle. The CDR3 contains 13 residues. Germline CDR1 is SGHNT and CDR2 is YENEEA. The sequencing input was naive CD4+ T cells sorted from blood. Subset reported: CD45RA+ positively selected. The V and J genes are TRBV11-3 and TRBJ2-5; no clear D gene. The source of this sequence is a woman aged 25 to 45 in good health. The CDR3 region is CASSLDSQETQYF. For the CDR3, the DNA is TGTGCCAGCAGCTTAGACAGTCAAGAGACCCAGTACTTC.